This T cell receptor (beta chain) was identified during a study of technical replicates of blood from a handful of donors. The assay was immunoSEQ multiplex PCR, and TCRdb's table has in-frame clones only and misses some. The sample holds 60,000 to 65,000 clones, less than 90% seen once. Trimming took 10 bases from V and 6 from J; bases not matched to a gene: 13. Germline V CDR1 and CDR2: SNHLY, FYNNEI. This CDR3 contains 15 residues. Specimen: PBMCs. The V gene is TRBV2, the J gene TRBJ2-1; 9 bases fit TRBD2. The TCR sequence derives from a human donor in good health. Some clones in this sample may be carry-over from other donors' samples. CDR3 nucleotides: TGTGCCACAAACCCCCTAGCGGGGACTGCCAATGAGCAGTTCTTC. Its protein product is CATNPLAGTANEQFF.